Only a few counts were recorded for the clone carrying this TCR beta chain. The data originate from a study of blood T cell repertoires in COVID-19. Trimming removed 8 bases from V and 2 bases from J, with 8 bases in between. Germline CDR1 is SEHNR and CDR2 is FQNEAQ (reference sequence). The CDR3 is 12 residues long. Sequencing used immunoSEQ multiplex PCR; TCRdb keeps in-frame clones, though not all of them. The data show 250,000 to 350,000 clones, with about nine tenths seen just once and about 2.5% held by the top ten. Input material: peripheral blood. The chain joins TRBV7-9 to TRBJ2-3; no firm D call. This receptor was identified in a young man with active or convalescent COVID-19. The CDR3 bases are TGTGCCAGCGCAGTAGCCACAGATACGCAGTATTTT. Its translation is CASAVATDTQYF. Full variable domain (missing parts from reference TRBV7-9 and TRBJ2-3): DTGVSQNPRHKITKRGQNVTFRCDPISEHNRLYWYRQTLGQGPEFLTYFQNEAQLEKSRLLSDRFSAERPKGSFSTLEIQRTEQGDSAMYLCASAVATDTQYFGPGTRLTVL.